A single sample is the source of the 10 T cell receptor beta chains below, sequenced in a study of OX40 agonist ivuxolimab in advanced cancers. Libraries were constructed by the immunoSEQ multiplex PCR assay. Here the immuneACCESS table is served through TCRdb, limited to in-frame sequences with V and J called. Missing clones are a known gap in these copies; in checked studies unresolved V genes cover under half, and the rest lacks a known reason. Counted in this sample were tens of thousands of clones; around 90% of them appeared once. Together, the top ten hold roughly 9.7% of the sample. This specimen consisted of CD4+ or CD8+ T cells sorted from blood, obtained in a trial of the OX40 agonist ivuxolimab. The receptors here all came from an adult with an advanced solid tumor such as melanoma, head and neck, liver or kidney cancer.

This clone was seen just once. The rearrangement links TRBV27 to TRBJ1-6; D uncertain. Looked up from germline, CDR1 is MNHEY and CDR2 is SMNVEV (reference sequence). Trimming removed 2 bases at V and 9 bases at J, with 8 bases between. CDR3 length: 13 residues. CDR3 sequence reads: CASSLRGGSPLHF. The DNA for the CDR3 is TGTGCCAGCAGTTTACGGGGAGGTTCACCCCTCCACTTT.

The chain employs TRBV7-9 and TRBJ2-2; unclear D gene. Trimming shortened V by 9 bases and J by 4 bases, and 9 bases separated the two germline ends. The CDR3 has 12 amino acids. The germline gives CDR1 SEHNR, CDR2 FQNEAQ (reference sequence). CDR3 region: CARPAATGELFF. The CDR3 DNA is TGTGCCAGGCCGGCAGCCACCGGGGAGCTGTTTTTT.

The V and J genes are TRBV9 and TRBJ2-5; no reliable D call. The CDR3 has 15 residues. Germline V gene lookup returns CDR1 SGDLS and CDR2 YYNGEE. Trimming left V 1 base short and J 0 bases short, with 10 bases between. The DNA for the CDR3 is TGTGCCAGCAGCGTAACCGAGAACCACCAAGAGACCCAGTACTTC. It yields the protein CASSVTENHQETQYF. Together with reference TRBV9 and TRBJ2-5, the CDR3 gives the full variable domain: DSGVTQTPKHLITATGQRVTLRCSPRSGDLSVYWYQQSLDQGLQFLIQYYNGEERAKGNILERFSAQQFPDLHSELNLSSLELGDSALYFCASSVTENHQETQYFGPGTRLLVL.

This sequence joins TRBV2 and TRBJ2-7; 10 positions match TRBD1. Germline V gives CDR1 SNHLY, CDR2 FYNNEI. The CDR3 covers 16 residues. The junction had 12 bases not matched to a gene; V was cut back by 8 bases and J by 2 bases. The CDR3 spells CASLGGDRGLTYEQYF. DNA of the CDR3: TGTGCCAGCCTAGGCGGGGACAGGGGCCTTACCTACGAGCAGTACTTC.

This chain uses TRBV7-9 with TRBJ2-1, with D possibly matching TRBD2 (5 bases). The V and J ends lost 3 bases and 4 bases respectively, with 10 bases between them. The germline V gene encodes CDR1 SEHNR and CDR2 FQNEAQ (reference sequence). This CDR3 is built from 14 residues. CDR3 amino acids: CASSFVGSYNEQFF. CDR3 bases: TGTGCCAGCAGCTTTGTTGGGAGTTACAATGAGCAGTTCTTC.

J is TRBJ1-1 and V is TRBV7-9; TRBD1 aligns across 7 bases. Per germline, CDR1 SEHNR and CDR2 FQNEAQ (reference sequence). V shed 10 bases, J shed 0 bases, and the junction held 5 bases outside the gene matches. The CDR3 sequence is 13 residues long. CDR3 nucleotide sequence: TGTGCCATCGATGGGACAGTGAACACTGAAGCTTTCTTT. Its translation is CAIDGTVNTEAFF. The full variable domain, in which reference TRBV7-9 and TRBJ1-1 provide the parts outside the CDR3, is DTGVSQNPRHKITKRGQNVTFRCDPISEHNRLYWYRQTLGQGPEFLTYFQNEAQLEKSRLLSDRFSAERPKGSFSTLEIQRTEQGDSAMYLCAIDGTVNTEAFFGQGTRLTVV.

The V gene is TRBV30, the J gene TRBJ2-7; TRBD1 might be the D (5 bases). Deletions cut 2 bases from V and 2 bases from J, with 10 bases between. Germline V CDR1 and CDR2: GTSNPN, SVGIG (reference sequence). The CDR3 consists of 13 residues. The CDR3 DNA reads TGTGCCTGGAGTCTGGACATAACCTACGAGCAGTACTTC. Protein product: CAWSLDITYEQYF.

This sequence joins TRBV10-2 and TRBJ2-5; D not certain. The V gene lost 10 bases and the J gene lost 0 bases, with 12 bases spanning the gap. CDR3 length equals 13 residues. From germline, CDR1 is WSHSY and CDR2 SAAADI. The CDR3 here is CATSPLYQETQYF. DNA of the CDR3: TGCGCCACCTCGCCTCTGTACCAAGAGACCCAGTACTTC.

The V call is TRBV9, the J call TRBJ1-2; TRBD1 agrees at 10 bases. CDR1 SGDLS and CDR2 YYNGEE come from the germline V gene. V lost 3 bases and J lost 4; bases outside the gene matches: 9. This CDR3 spans 16 amino acids. CDR3 coding DNA: TGTGCCAGCAGCGAAATCGGGACAGGGGAAGCCTATGGCTACACCTTC. It translates to CASSEIGTGEAYGYTF.

The gene calls are TRBV9 and TRBJ2-7; the D gene is possibly TRBD1 (5 bases). With 2 bases removed from V and 0 bases from J, the gap between germline ends came to 9 bases. Germline values: CDR1 SGDLS, CDR2 YYNGEE. The length of the CDR3 is 14 residues. The DNA for the CDR3 is TGTGCCAGCAGCGTCAGGGCGCTCTCCTACGAGCAGTACTTC. Its protein is CASSVRALSYEQYF.